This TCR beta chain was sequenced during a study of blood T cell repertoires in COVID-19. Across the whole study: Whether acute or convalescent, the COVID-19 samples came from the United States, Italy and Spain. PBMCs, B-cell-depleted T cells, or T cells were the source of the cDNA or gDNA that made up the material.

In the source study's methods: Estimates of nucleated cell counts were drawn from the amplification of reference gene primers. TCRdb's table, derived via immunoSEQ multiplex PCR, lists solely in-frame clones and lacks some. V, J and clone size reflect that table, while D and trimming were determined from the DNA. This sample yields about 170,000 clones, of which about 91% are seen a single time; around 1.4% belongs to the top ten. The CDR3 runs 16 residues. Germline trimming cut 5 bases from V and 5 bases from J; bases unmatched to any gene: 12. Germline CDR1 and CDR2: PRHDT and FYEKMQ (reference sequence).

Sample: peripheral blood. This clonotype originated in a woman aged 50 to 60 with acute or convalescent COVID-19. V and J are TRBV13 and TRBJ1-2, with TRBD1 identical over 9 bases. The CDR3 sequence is CASSGPTDRGDYGYTF. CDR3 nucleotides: TGTGCCAGCAGCGGCCCAACGGACAGGGGAGATTATGGCTACACCTTC.